The 23 T cell receptor beta chains listed next were all sequenced from one sample in a study of blood T cell repertoires in COVID-19 (dated by TCRdb to about 2020). The library was generated by the immunoSEQ multiplex PCR assay. The table was pulled from immuneACCESS by TCRdb, which kept in-frame rearrangements only. Such tables lose some clones; where checked, under half of the loss comes from unresolved V genes, and the rest has no known cause. The sample has roughly 82,000 clones on record, around 82% of them singletons. The top ten clones comprise about 9.4% of the sample. Material for sequencing was peripheral blood. Receptors originate from a man in his 60s with acute or convalescent COVID-19.

The V and J genes are TRBV28 and TRBJ1-6; 9 bases line up with TRBD1. Germline values: CDR1 MDHEN, CDR2 SYDVKM. CDR3 size: 15 residues. J gave up 6 bases and V 5 bases, and 5 bases lay outside the gene matches. The CDR3 loop is CASSPSTGGNSPLHF. CDR3 nucleotide sequence: TGTGCCAGCAGTCCATCGACAGGGGGTAATTCACCCCTCCACTTT.

The rearrangement uses TRBV9 and TRBJ1-3; D is unresolved. This CDR3 contains 13 residues. Germline V CDR1 and CDR2: SGDLS, YYNGEE. V shed 3 bases and J shed 5 bases, with 9 bases lying between them. The CDR3 DNA reads TGTGCCAGCAGCGCAGACTGGCGAAACACCATATATTTT. Its protein is CASSADWRNTIYF.

The rearrangement uses TRBV18 and TRBJ1-1; D unclear. CDR3 length: 13 amino acids. The germline V and J ends were trimmed by 3 bases and 1 base, with 6 bases remaining between them. Germline assignment: CDR1 KGHSH and CDR2 LQKENI. The CDR3 loop is CASSPAGNTEAFF. The CDR3, as DNA: TGTGCCAGCTCACCGGCAGGGAACACTGAAGCTTTCTTT.

This CDR3 is CASSPNPGRGNTEAFF. Here the CDR3 DNA reads TGTGCCAGCAGTCCAAACCCCGGACGGGGGAACACTGAAGCTTTCTTT. The chain carries TRBV28 and TRBJ1-1, with D uncertain. V lost 5 bases, J lost 1 base, and 17 bases lay in between. Germline CDR1 and CDR2: MDHEN and SYDVKM. This CDR3 contains 16 residues.

The chain carries TRBV9 and TRBJ2-5; maybe TRBD2 (6 bases). The CDR3 loop spans 14 amino acids. With 3 bases removed from V and 5 bases from J, the gap between germline ends came to 14 bases. Germline V gives CDR1 SGDLS, CDR2 YYNGEE. The CDR3 DNA reads as TGTGCCAGCAGCGCAGTGGCGGGGTGGGAGACCCAGTACTTC. It is translated as CASSAVAGWETQYF.

The chain links TRBV28 to TRBJ1-1; D may be TRBD1 (5 bases). Trimming shortened V by 3 bases and J by 6 bases, and 11 bases separated the two germline ends. CDR1 MDHEN and CDR2 SYDVKM come from the germline V gene. CDR3 size: 13 residues. In DNA, the CDR3 is TGTGCCAGCAGTTTTCAGGGCTGGGCTGAAGCTTTCTTT. Translated: CASSFQGWAEAFF.

This clone appeared once. The chain has TRBV7-2 and TRBJ1-4, with a weak D call TRBD1 (5 bases). CDR3 length equals 15 residues. V was trimmed by 5 bases and J by 5 bases, leaving 15 bases between them. Germline V lookup: CDR1 SGHTA, CDR2 FQGNSA. This chain's CDR3 is CASSQREGENEKLFF. The CDR3 DNA sequence: TGTGCCAGCAGCCAACGAGAAGGGGAAAATGAAAAACTGTTTTTT. The full variable domain, completed using reference TRBV7-2 and TRBJ1-4, is GAGVSQSPSNKVTEKGKDVELRCDPISGHTALYWYRQSLGQGLEFLIYFQGNSAPDKSGLPSDRFSAERTGGSVSTLTIQRTQQEDSAVYLCASSQREGENEKLFFGSGTQLSVL.

The chain employs TRBV4-3 and TRBJ2-7, with D perhaps matching TRBD1 (6 bases). CDR3 length: 13 residues. V dropped 4 bases and J dropped 4 bases, with 11 bases sitting between them. CDR1 LGHNA and CDR2 YSLEER come from the germline V gene. The CDR3 is CASSPKQGYEQYF. The CDR3 DNA is TGCGCCAGCAGCCCCAAACAGGGATACGAGCAGTACTTC.

The gene calls are TRBV5-1 and TRBJ1-1; the match to TRBD1 covers 10 bases. The CDR3 consists of 14 residues. Trimming took 6 bases from V and 3 from J; bases not matched to a gene: 5. Germline CDR1 is SGHRS and CDR2 is YFSETQ. CDR3 in amino acids: CASTWDRGDTEAFF. CDR3 in DNA: TGCGCCAGCACCTGGGACAGGGGTGACACTGAAGCTTTCTTT.

V usage is TRBV3-1 (or the pseudogene TRBV3-2) and J usage is TRBJ2-3, with TRBD2 matching 10 bases. Germline assignment: CDR1 LGHDT and CDR2 YNNKEL (reference sequence). The CDR3 length is 16 residues. The junction had 9 bases not matched to a gene; V was cut back by 4 bases and J by 5 bases. CDR3 nucleotide sequence: TGTGCCAGCAGCCGGGTTGAGCGGGGGGGCAAAGATACGCAGTATTTT. Its protein is CASSRVERGGKDTQYF.

This chain joins TRBV12-3 or TRBV12-4 and TRBJ2-3; no clear D gene. Trimming pared 2 bases from V and 4 bases from J, leaving 4 bases between. CDR3 length: 12 residues. CDR3 nucleotides: TGTGCCAGCAGTTTATATGCAGATACGCAGTATTTT. It encodes CASSLYADTQYF.

V and J are TRBV7-9 and TRBJ1-6; D may be TRBD1 (5 bases). The CDR3 has 14 residues. Per the germline V gene, CDR1 is SEHNR and CDR2 is FQNEAQ (reference sequence). V was pared by 11 bases and J by 7 bases, with 18 bases between. CDR3 loop: CAYRTGGGNSPLHF. The CDR3 DNA reads TGTGCCTACCGAACGGGGGGTGGCAATTCACCCCTCCACTTT. Full variable domain (rest looked up from reference TRBV7-9 and TRBJ1-6): DTGVSQNPRHKITKRGQNVTFRCDPISEHNRLYWYRQTLGQGPEFLTYFQNEAQLEKSRLLSDRFSAERPKGSFSTLEIQRTEQGDSAMYLCAYRTGGGNSPLHFGNGTRLTVT.

J is TRBJ1-2 and V is TRBV29-1; possibly TRBD1 for D (6 bases). There are 11 residues in the CDR3. Trimming removed 6 bases from V and 4 bases from J, with 9 bases in between. Germline V gene lookup returns CDR1 SQVTM and CDR2 ANQGSEA. The CDR3 spells CSVLTGYGYTF. The DNA for the CDR3 is TGCAGCGTCCTGACAGGCTATGGCTACACCTTC.

This chain uses TRBV7-8 with TRBJ2-3, with 12 positions matching TRBD1. Germline V gives CDR1 SGHVS, CDR2 FQNEAQ. After removal of 5 bases from V and 3 bases from J, the junction contained 6 bases not matched to a gene. The CDR3 loop spans 16 amino acids. For the CDR3, the DNA is TGTGCCAGCAGCGTTTCGGGACAGGGGGCAACAGATACGCAGTATTTT. Its translation: CASSVSGQGATDTQYF. The whole variable domain, remainder taken from reference TRBV7-8 and TRBJ2-3, is GAGVSQSPRYKVAKRGQDVALRCDPISGHVSLFWYQQALGQGPEFLTYFQNEAQLDKSGLPSDRFFAERPEGSVSTLKIQRTQQEDSAVYLCASSVSGQGATDTQYFGPGTRLTVL.

The genes are TRBV18 and TRBJ1-6, with D possibly matching TRBD1 (6 bases). This CDR3 has 14 residues. Trimming cost V 3 bases and J 10 bases, with 13 bases left between them. In germline, CDR1 is KGHSH, CDR2 LQKENI. CDR3 in DNA: TGTGCCAGCTCACCCGGACAGCGGGACTCACCCCTCCACTTT. It translates to CASSPGQRDSPLHF.

The rearrangement joins TRBV3-1 (or the pseudogene TRBV3-2) to TRBJ1-2; 7 bases map to TRBD1. The V gene end was trimmed by 3 bases and the J gene end by 8 bases; junction bases not matched to a gene: 6. The CDR3 contains 13 residues. Germline assignment: CDR1 LGHDT and CDR2 YNNKEL (reference sequence). The CDR3 protein is CASSQGQSGGYTF. CDR3 DNA sequence: TGTGCCAGCAGCCAGGGACAGTCGGGAGGCTACACCTTC.

The chain links TRBV7-2 to TRBJ2-3; D gene ambiguous. This CDR3 comprises 14 residues. V was cut by 5 bases and J by 1 base, with 10 bases left in between. Germline V gives CDR1 SGHTA, CDR2 FQGNSA. CDR3: CASSPHSGTDTQYF. Here the CDR3 DNA reads TGTGCCAGCAGCCCCCATTCGGGCACAGATACGCAGTATTTT.

On this clone: Different DNA sequences within this sample yield the same CDR3. The J gene is TRBJ2-1, the V gene TRBV7-2, with D unresolved. The germline V gene encodes CDR1 SGHTA and CDR2 FQGNSA. The CDR3 spans 14 residues. V dropped 0 bases and J dropped 6 bases, with 9 bases sitting between them. CDR3 sequence: CASSLASGINEQFF. The CDR3 nucleotides read TGTGCCAGCAGCTTAGCGTCAGGTATCAATGAGCAGTTCTTC.

The chain recombines TRBV28 with TRBJ1-4, with a possible D match to TRBD1 (6 bases). The CDR3 has 15 residues. Per the germline V gene, CDR1 is MDHEN and CDR2 is SYDVKM. V gave up 5 bases and J gave up 3 bases, with 13 bases separating them. The CDR3 reads CASSAPGAANEKLFF. CDR3 sequence (DNA): TGTGCCAGCAGTGCCCCAGGGGCCGCTAATGAAAAACTGTTTTTT.

The gene calls are TRBV7-2 and TRBJ1-2; no reliable D call. This CDR3 is built from 14 residues. Germline V gives CDR1 SGHTA, CDR2 FQGNSA. The V end lost 4 bases, the J end lost 3 bases, and 12 bases lay between the germline ends. The CDR3 sequence is CASSSNAFDYGYTF. CDR3 nucleotides: TGTGCCAGCAGCTCCAACGCGTTCGACTATGGCTACACCTTC.

This clone was counted a single time. The rearrangement links TRBV30 to TRBJ1-1; no clear D gene. Germline V CDR1 and CDR2: GTSNPN, SVGIG (reference sequence). This CDR3 is 13 amino acids long. The V end was cut by 3 bases, the J end by 1 base, with 9 bases between. The CDR3 nucleotides are TGTGCCTGGAGGGAGGAGCGGAACACTGAAGCTTTCTTT. Translated: CAWREERNTEAFF.

This chain uses TRBV6-5 with TRBJ2-7, with D possibly matching TRBD1 (6 bases). Germline CDR1 and CDR2: MNHEY and SVGAGI. V was shortened by 7 bases and J by 0 bases, with 10 bases between the two germline ends. This CDR3 contains 13 residues. The CDR3 DNA is TGTGCCAGCAAACGGACAGACTCCTACGAGCAGTACTTC. It translates to CASKRTDSYEQYF.

This chain links TRBV27 with TRBJ1-2; maybe TRBD1 (5 bases). V was clipped by 3 bases and J by 5 bases, with 10 bases between them. CDR1 is MNHEY and CDR2 is SMNVEV in the germline V gene (reference sequence). This CDR3 is 13 amino acids long. CDR3 loop: CASSFRGMYGYTF. The DNA for the CDR3 is TGTGCCAGCAGTTTTCGGGGGATGTATGGCTACACCTTC.